This is a list of T cell receptor beta chains from one sample in a study of cytomegalovirus exposure and HLA in healthy donors. Sequenced by immunoSEQ multiplex PCR; TCRdb stores in-frame clones only, minus some. The sample includes about 190,000 clones, over 75% of them seen just once. Sequencing input: PBMCs. The source is a man aged 40-49 years in good health and CMV-seropositive. CDR3s include the opening cysteine and the closing phenylalanine or tryptophan. The order of the fields is D gene, J gene, V gene, clone size, CDR3 protein, CDR3 DNA. A D gene is named only where the DNA matches it firmly. Expanded clones get a size class; other rows say once, few or many, or leave the size out.

.,TRBJ2-7,TRBV13,few,CASSPPLQGHYEQYF,TGTGCCAGCAGCCCCCCCCTACAGGGTCACTACGAGCAGTACTTC
TRBD1,TRBJ2-7,TRBV19,.,CASSVGQGAYEQYF,TGTGCCAGTAGTGTGGGACAGGGGGCTTACGAGCAGTACTTC
.,TRBJ2-1,TRBV2,.,CASSEPHRGSSYNEQFF,TGTGCCAGCAGTGAACCTCATAGGGGGAGCTCCTACAATGAGCAGTTCTTC
.,TRBJ2-2,TRBV7-6,.,CASSLEAPGPGIATNTGELFF,TGTGCCAGCAGCTTAGAGGCCCCCGGACCGGGAATCGCAACGAACACCGGGGAGCTGTTTTTT
.,TRBJ1-2,TRBV28,.,CASSLWGEGNGAGYTF,TGTGCCAGCAGTTTATGGGGGGAGGGGAACGGTGCGGGCTACACCTTC
.,TRBJ1-5,TRBV6-1,.,CASRGAGESLPQHF,TGTGCCAGCAGGGGGGCAGGGGAAAGTCTGCCCCAGCATTTT
.,TRBJ2-5,TRBV21-1,.,CASSLRQSETQYF,TGTGCCAGCAGCCTGCGACAGTCAGAGACCCAGTACTTC
.,TRBJ2-7,TRBV6-5,few,CASRQGPGAYEQYF,TGTGCCAGCAGACAGGGACCGGGCGCCTACGAGCAGTACTTC
.,TRBJ2-3,TRBV6-1,.,CASSEVSSLSADTQYF,TGTGCCAGCAGTGAAGTTTCAAGTTTGAGTGCAGATACGCAGTATTTT
TRBD1,TRBJ2-4,TRBV19,.,CASKGQGESKNIQYF,TGTGCCAGTAAAGGACAGGGAGAGTCCAAAAACATTCAGTACTTC
.,TRBJ1-2,TRBV15,.,CATSRDTANYGYTF,TGTGCCACCAGCAGAGACACGGCTAACTATGGCTACACCTTC
TRBD1,TRBJ1-6,TRBV5-4,.,CASSLGTGGLNSPLHF,TGTGCCAGCAGCTTAGGGACAGGGGGCCTAAATTCACCCCTCCACTTT
.,TRBJ1-3,TRBV27,.,CASSLSYPRQVSGNTIYF,TGTGCCAGCAGTTTATCGTACCCTAGACAGGTCTCTGGAAACACCATATATTTT
.,TRBJ2-1,TRBV27,.,CASSFYGDNEQFF,TGTGCCAGCAGTTTTTACGGAGACAATGAGCAGTTCTTC
TRBD1,TRBJ2-1,TRBV4-3,.,CASSQDPAGQGLDYNEQFF,TGCGCCAGCAGCCAAGATCCTGCGGGACAGGGGTTAGACTACAATGAGCAGTTCTTC
TRBD1,TRBJ2-5,TRBV7-3,.,CASSPRQGWETQYF,TGTGCCAGCAGCCCGCGACAGGGATGGGAGACCCAGTACTTC
.,TRBJ2-1,TRBV27,few,CASSLLGREQFF,TGTGCCAGCAGTTTATTGGGCAGGGAGCAGTTCTTC
.,TRBJ2-3,TRBV5-1,.,CASSLQGKGADTQYF,TGCGCCAGCAGCCTCCAGGGTAAAGGGGCAGATACGCAGTATTTT
.,TRBJ1-4,TRBV18,.,CASSPLTGEKLFF,TGTGCCAGCTCCCCGCTTACAGGGGAAAAACTGTTTTTT
TRBD2,TRBJ2-7,TRBV14,.,CASSPLAGGHYEQYF,TGTGCCAGCAGCCCGCTAGCGGGGGGTCACTACGAGCAGTACTTC